This paragraph covers one TCR beta chain sequence. Antigen: not known. This CDR3 has 17 amino acids. V was pared by 7 bases and J by 0 bases, with 9 bases of the junction left unmatched. Germline-derived CDR1 and CDR2 are WNHNN and SYGVQD (reference sequence). The time point is: week 11, during vaccination. Every single dose of the vaccine, 300 ug of mutant IDH1 20-mer peptide, came with topical imiquimod. Tumors from donors were new WHO grade 3 or 4 IDH1-mutant astrocytomas with ATRX loss. The data were taken from a study of a mutant IDH1 vaccine in newly diagnosed glioma. Study details: Vaccination began 4-6 weeks post radiotherapy alone, or with temozolomide cycles. Most had both radiotherapy and temozolomide beforehand; others had only one.

The table came from immunoSEQ multiplex PCR; TCRdb's copy has only in-frame clones and leaves some out. The repertoire holds about 130,000 clones, about 80% seen once, with around 5.5% in the top ten. The chain is built from TRBV10-1 and TRBJ2-7, with 13 bases lining up with TRBD2. The receptor comes from a man aged 35-49 years with glioma. The material was PBMCs, obtained from a glioma patient whose treatment included an IDH1 peptide vaccine. CDR3 sequence (DNA): TGCGCCAGCAAGGGACTAGCGGGACGCTATAGCTCCTACGAGCAGTACTTC. Translation: CASKGLAGRYSSYEQYF.